This T cell receptor beta chain derives from a study of cytomegalovirus exposure and HLA in healthy donors. The CDR3 runs 15 residues. V lost 7 bases and J lost 7; bases outside the gene matches: 10. The germline V gene encodes CDR1 MNHNS and CDR2 SASEGT. This PCR relied on a set of 60 Vbeta primers and 13 Jbeta primers. TCRdb keeps only in-frame clones here, not all; method: immunoSEQ multiplex PCR. The data contain 75,000 to 95,000 clones, roughly four fifths of them singletons. Study-wide results and caveats: The availability of immune exposure information extended only to CMV serostatus.

On this clone itself: What it binds is unknown.

V is TRBV6-1 and J is TRBJ1-4; 9 nucleotides match TRBD1. The receptor was derived from a human donor in good health. Sample: PBMCs. CDR3 region: CASNNPGTGIEKLFF. DNA for the CDR3: TGTGCCAGCAATAACCCCGGGACAGGGATTGAAAAACTGTTTTTT.